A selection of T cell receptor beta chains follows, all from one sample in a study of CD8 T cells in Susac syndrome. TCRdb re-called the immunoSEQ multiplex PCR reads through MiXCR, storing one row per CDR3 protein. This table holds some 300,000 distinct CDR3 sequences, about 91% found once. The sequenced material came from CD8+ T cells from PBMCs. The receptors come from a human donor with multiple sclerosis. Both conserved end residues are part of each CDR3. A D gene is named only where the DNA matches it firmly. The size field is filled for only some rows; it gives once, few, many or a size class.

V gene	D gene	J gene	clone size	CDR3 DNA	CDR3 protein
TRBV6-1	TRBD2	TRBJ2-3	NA	TGTGCCAGCAGTGAACTGATAGCGGGGGCTACCACAGATACGCAGTATTTT	CASSELIAGATTDTQYF
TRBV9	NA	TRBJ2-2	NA	TGTGCCAGCGAAAAGGCCGGGGAGCTGTTTTTT	CASEKAGELFF
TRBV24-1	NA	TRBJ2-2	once	TGTGCCACCAGTGACCCGCCGGGGGCGAACACCGGGGAGCTGTTTTTT	CATSDPPGANTGELFF
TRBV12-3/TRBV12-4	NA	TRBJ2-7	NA	TGTGCCAGCAGCCCCTCAGGGACCGAGCAGTACTTC	CASSPSGTEQYF
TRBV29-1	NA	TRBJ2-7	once	TGCAGCGTTGAACACAATCGGCTAGGGGCCTACGAGCAGTACTTC	CSVEHNRLGAYEQYF
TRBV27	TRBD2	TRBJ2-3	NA	TGTGCCAGCGCTAGCGGGAGCGCAGATACGCAGTATTTT	CASASGSADTQYF
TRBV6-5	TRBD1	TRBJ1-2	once	TGTGCCAGCAGTTACAGGGGGCGGACTAACTATGGCTACACCTTC	CASSYRGRTNYGYTF
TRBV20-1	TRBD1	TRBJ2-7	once	TGCAGTGCTAGAGATCTTAGGGGGCTGCGCCCCTACGAGCAGTACTTC	CSARDLRGLRPYEQYF
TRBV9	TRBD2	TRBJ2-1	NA	TGTGCCAGCAGCGTTTGGACTAGCATCAATGAGCAGTTCTTC	CASSVWTSINEQFF
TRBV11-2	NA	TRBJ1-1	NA	TGTGCCAGCAACCTAGGGGCCCTTATGAATACTGAAGCTTTCTTT	CASNLGALMNTEAFF
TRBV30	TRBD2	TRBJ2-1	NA	TGTGCCTGGAGCGGGGCAACTAGCGGGGTGGATGAGCAGTTCTTC	CAWSGATSGVDEQFF
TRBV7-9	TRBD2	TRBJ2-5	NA	TGTGCCAGCAGCCTTAGTCTAGCGGGAGAGTCCCAGTACTTC	CASSLSLAGESQYF
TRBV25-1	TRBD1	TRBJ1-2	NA	TGTGCCAGCAGTGAAAAATTGTTGGACAGGGGTCATGGCTACACCTTC	CASSEKLLDRGHGYTF
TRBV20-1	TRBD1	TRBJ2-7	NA	TGCAGTGCTAGGGACCGACAGGGCCCCTACGAGCAGTACTTC	CSARDRQGPYEQYF
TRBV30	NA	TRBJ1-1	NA	TGTGCCTGGAGTGACAGGGAGCGGAGGGCTTTCTTT	CAWSDRERRAFF
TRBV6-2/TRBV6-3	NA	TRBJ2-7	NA	TGTGCCAGCGTGTCCGGGGGCGCGTACGAGCAGTACTTC	CASVSGGAYEQYF
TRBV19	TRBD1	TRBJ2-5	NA	TGTGCCAGCAGACAGACAGGGGGGAAGGAGACCCAGTACTTC	CASRQTGGKETQYF
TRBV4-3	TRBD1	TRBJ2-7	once	TGCGCCAGCAGCCAAGATATACAGGGGGTATCCTACGAGCAGTACTTC	CASSQDIQGVSYEQYF
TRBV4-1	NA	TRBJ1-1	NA	TGCGCCAGCAGCCAAGGTAACCCAAGTGAAGCTTTCTTT	CASSQGNPSEAFF
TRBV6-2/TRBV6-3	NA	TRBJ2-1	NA	TGTGCCAGCAGTTACTCGGGAGTAGATTACAATGAGCAGTTCTTC	CASSYSGVDYNEQFF
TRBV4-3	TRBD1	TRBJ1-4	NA	TGCGCCAGCAGCCATGGGACAGTCGTTGCAACTAATGAAAAACTGTTTTTT	CASSHGTVVATNEKLFF
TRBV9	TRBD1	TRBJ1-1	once	TGTGCCAGCAGCCAGGGGGCTCGGGCTTTCTTT	CASSQGARAFF
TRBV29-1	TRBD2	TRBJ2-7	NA	TGCAGCGTTGACGGAGGCGGGAGGATCGACGAGCAGTACTTC	CSVDGGGRIDEQYF
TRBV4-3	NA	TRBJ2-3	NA	TGCGCCAGCAGCCAAGGACTGCTTACCACAGATACGCAGTATTTT	CASSQGLLTTDTQYF
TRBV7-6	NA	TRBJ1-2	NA	TGTGCCAGCAGCCCCCGAGGAACCTCCTATGGCTACACCTTC	CASSPRGTSYGYTF
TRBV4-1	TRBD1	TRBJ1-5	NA	TGCGCCAGCAGCCCCGTCCCGGGACAGGTTCAGCCCCAGCATTTT	CASSPVPGQVQPQHF
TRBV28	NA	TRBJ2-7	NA	TGTGCCAGCAGATTACAGGGAGATCGGTACTTC	CASRLQGDRYF
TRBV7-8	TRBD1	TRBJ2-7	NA	TGTGCCAGCACCCCTTGGGGCCCCACAGGGGACGAGCAGTACTTC	CASTPWGPTGDEQYF
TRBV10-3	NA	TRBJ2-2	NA	TGTGCCATCAGTGAGGACACGAACACCGGGGAGCTGTTTTTT	CAISEDTNTGELFF
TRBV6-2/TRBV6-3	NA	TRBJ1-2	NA	TGTGCCAGCGGACCGGGCGGTGTTGGCTACACCTTC	CASGPGGVGYTF
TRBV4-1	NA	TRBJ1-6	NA	TGCGCCAGCAGCCAAGTGGCAGGTCCTAATTCACCCCTCCACTTT	CASSQVAGPNSPLHF
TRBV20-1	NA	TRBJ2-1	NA	TGCAGTGCTAACGGTGTACGAGTCTCCTACAATGAGCAGTTCTTC	CSANGVRVSYNEQFF
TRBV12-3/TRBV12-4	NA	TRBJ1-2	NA	TGTGCCAGCAGTTTAGCGGGGAATTGGGCCTATGGCTACACCTTC	CASSLAGNWAYGYTF
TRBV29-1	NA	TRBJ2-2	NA	TGCAGCGTTGAACGGGACGGGAACACCGGGGAGCTGTTTTTT	CSVERDGNTGELFF
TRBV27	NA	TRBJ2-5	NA	TGTGCCAGCAGTTTCTGGCAAGAGACCCAGTACTTC	CASSFWQETQYF
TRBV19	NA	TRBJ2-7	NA	TGTGCCAGCCGCCCGAGCGGAGAGGCCTACGAGCAGTACTTC	CASRPSGEAYEQYF
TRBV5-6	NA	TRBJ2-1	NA	TGTGCCAGCAGCTTGCTCCAGACTATGAACAATGAGCAGTTCTTC	CASSLLQTMNNEQFF
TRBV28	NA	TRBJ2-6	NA	TGTGCCAGCAGTTTGGGTGCCAATGGGGCCAACGTCCTGACTTTC	CASSLGANGANVLTF
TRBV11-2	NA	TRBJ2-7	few	TGTGCCAGCAGCTTAGATCCGAGGGGCTCCTACGAGCAGTACTTC	CASSLDPRGSYEQYF
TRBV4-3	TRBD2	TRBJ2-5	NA	TGCGCCAGCAGCCAATCCGGACTAGCGGGAGCGCTGGAGACCCAGTACTTC	CASSQSGLAGALETQYF
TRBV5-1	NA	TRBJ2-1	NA	TGCGCCAGCAGCTTCGGCGTGGGGGGTGAGCAGTTCTTC	CASSFGVGGEQFF
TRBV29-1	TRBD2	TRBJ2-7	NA	TGCAGCGTTGAGGGACTAGCGGGCCTTACCTACGAGCAGTACTTC	CSVEGLAGLTYEQYF
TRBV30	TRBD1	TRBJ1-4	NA	TGTGCCTGGAGCCGGGGACAGGGTGGAGAAAAACTGTTTTTT	CAWSRGQGGEKLFF
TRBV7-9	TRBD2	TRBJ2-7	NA	TGTGCCAGCAGCTCTCGGGGGGAGCCCTACGAGCAGTACTTC	CASSSRGEPYEQYF
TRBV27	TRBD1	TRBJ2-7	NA	TGTGCCAGCAGCCCAAGCCAGGGGGCTGACTCCTACGAGCAGTACTTC	CASSPSQGADSYEQYF
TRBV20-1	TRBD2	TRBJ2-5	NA	TGCAGTGCTAGAGATGGGGGACGGGAGGGCCCAGAGACCCAGTACTTC	CSARDGGREGPETQYF
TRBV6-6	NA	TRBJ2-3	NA	TGTGCCAGCAGGCAGTTCAATACGCAGTATTTT	CASRQFNTQYF
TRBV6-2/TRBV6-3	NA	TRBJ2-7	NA	TGTGCCAGCAGTTATTTTTACGAGCAGTACTTC	CASSYFYEQYF
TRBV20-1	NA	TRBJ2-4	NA	TGCAGTGCTCCGAAGGAGGTTCAGTACTTC	CSAPKEVQYF
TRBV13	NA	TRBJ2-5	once	TGTGCCAGCAGCTTAGGCCCAGGGCCTGGGAACTGGGAGACCCAGTACTTC	CASSLGPGPGNWETQYF
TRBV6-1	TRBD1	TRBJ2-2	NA	TGTGCCAGCCCCACCGGACAGGGCGATACCGGGGAGCTGTTTTTT	CASPTGQGDTGELFF
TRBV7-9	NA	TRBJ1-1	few	TGTGCCAGCAGCTCCGTAGGATTGGGGGCAACTGAAGCTTTCTTT	CASSSVGLGATEAFF
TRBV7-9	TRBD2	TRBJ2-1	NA	TGTGCCAGCAGCCAGCGGGAGTCCCCTTACAATGAGCAGTTCTTC	CASSQRESPYNEQFF
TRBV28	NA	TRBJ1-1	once	TGTGCCAGCAGTACGGCGGACGAGGCGTCGGAAGCTTTCTTT	CASSTADEASEAFF
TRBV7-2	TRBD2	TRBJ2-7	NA	TGTGCCAGCAGCAAACCTAGCGGGAGGGCCTACGAGCAGTACTTC	CASSKPSGRAYEQYF